This T cell receptor (beta chain) came from a study of T cell clusters in autoimmune cytopenias. Study-wide results and limits: Functional roles of the in silico T cell clusters still await experimental validation.

TRB was amplified from roughly 250 ng of peripheral blood genomic DNA per sample. Germline CDR1 is MNHEY and CDR2 is SVGAGI. The CDR3 length is 13 residues. Concerning this clonotype: Its antigen is currently unknown.

One tube held mixed TRB-A and TRB-B primer pools for touch-down PCR. TCRdb reprocessed the multiplex PCR reads and reports one entry per CDR3 protein, with no DNA. The sample holds roughly 15,000 distinct CDR3 sequences. The sample was also linked to a second study, of T cell repertoires in aging, cancer and after chemotherapy. That work states: Clear clonal overlap appeared across healthy donor samples taken over several months to years. Loss of evenness, beyond lost richness, contributed to age-related TCR diversity decline in cancer patients. Rebound thymic output was suggested by rising median generation probability during chemotherapy in each cancer cohort.

The clonotype was recovered from a human donor in good health. Specimen: peripheral blood. This chain links TRBV6-5 with TRBJ1-1. Here the CDR3 reads CASNNGANTEAFF.